The T cell receptor beta chain described here comes from a study of kidney transplant recipient with SARS-CoV-2 infection. This clonotype was counted at least ten times. V was cut by 5 bases and J by 13 bases, with 17 bases left in between. Germline-derived CDR1 and CDR2 are SGHVS and FNYEAQ. CDR3 length: 13 residues. Each CDR3 protein gets one entry after TCRdb re-called the reads with MiXCR. The sample contains 250,000 or so distinct CDR3 sequences, 29% of which appear only once. The chain carries TRBV7-6 and TRBJ1-4; no reliable D call. This TCR came from a male patient between 25 and 39 years old who had COVID-19 and was a kidney transplant recipient. Some T cells here may be from the graft donor. Material: a blood sample, obtained at baseline and between days 110 and 120 from a kidney transplant recipient. CDR3 DNA sequence: TGTGCCAGCAGCCAAGGGCCTATAGAGAGACTGTTTTTT. Its protein is CASSQGPIERLFF.